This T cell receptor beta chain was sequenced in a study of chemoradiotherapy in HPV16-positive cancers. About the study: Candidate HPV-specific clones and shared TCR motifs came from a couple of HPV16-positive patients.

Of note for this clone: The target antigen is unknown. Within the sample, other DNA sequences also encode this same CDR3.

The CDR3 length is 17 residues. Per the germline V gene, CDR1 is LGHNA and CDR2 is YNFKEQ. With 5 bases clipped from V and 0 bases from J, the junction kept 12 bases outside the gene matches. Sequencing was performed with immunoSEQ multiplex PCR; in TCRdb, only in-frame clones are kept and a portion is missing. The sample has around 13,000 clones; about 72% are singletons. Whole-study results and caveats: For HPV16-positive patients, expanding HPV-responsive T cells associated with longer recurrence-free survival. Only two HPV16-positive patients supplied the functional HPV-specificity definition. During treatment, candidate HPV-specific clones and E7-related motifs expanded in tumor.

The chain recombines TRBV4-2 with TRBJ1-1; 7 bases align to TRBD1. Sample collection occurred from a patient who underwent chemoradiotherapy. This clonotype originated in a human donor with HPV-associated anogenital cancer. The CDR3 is CASSSSLRGSVNTEAFF. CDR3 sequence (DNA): TGTGCCAGCAGCTCAAGCCTCAGGGGGTCGGTGAACACTGAAGCTTTCTTT.